This entry is about one T cell receptor (beta chain). Its antigen is unidentified. A sample-barcoded 5' primer and a J-beta primer mix were used in a second PCR of about 7 to 12 cycles. Every single cDNA molecule received a tag from a template-switch adaptor with 12 random nucleotides. MiXCR was run by TCRdb on the 5' RACE reads, yielding one entry per CDR3 protein. The sample shows around 650,000 distinct CDR3 sequences, approximately 40% of them seen only once. The sample originates from a study of blood T cells in healthy people across ages. Study results and caveats: Greater diversity and more naive CD4+ cells were seen in long-lived donors than in aged donors. TCR beta diversity per million T cells fell roughly linearly with age.

Germline assignment: CDR1 KGHDR and CDR2 SFDVKD. The CDR3 covers 16 residues. V lost 4 bases and J lost 5; bases outside the gene matches: 10. Per sample, no less than 5 micrograms of total RNA were extracted. Sequencing was performed on blood. The chain combines TRBV24-1 with TRBJ2-5; TRBD1 aligns across 9 bases. The sequence was collected from a man older than 75 in good health. In DNA form, the CDR3 reads TGTGCCACCAGTGACCGCCGGACAGGGGCGAAGGAGACCCAGTACTTC. Amino acid sequence: CATSDRRTGAKETQYF.